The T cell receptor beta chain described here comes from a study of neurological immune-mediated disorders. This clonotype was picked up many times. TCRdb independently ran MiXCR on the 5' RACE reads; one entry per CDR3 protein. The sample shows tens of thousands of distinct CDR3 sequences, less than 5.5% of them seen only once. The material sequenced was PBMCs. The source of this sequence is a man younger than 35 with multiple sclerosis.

CDR3 protein: CASLGLAPKTQYF. CDR3 DNA sequence: TGTGCCAGCCTCGGACTAGCTCCGAAGACCCAGTACTTC. The rearrangement joins TRBV3-1 to TRBJ2-5, with 8 nucleotides matching TRBD2. The CDR3 is 13 residues long. The trim removed 8 bases at V and 6 bases at J, leaving 8 bases unmatched. Germline CDR1 is LGHDT and CDR2 is YNNKEL (reference sequence).